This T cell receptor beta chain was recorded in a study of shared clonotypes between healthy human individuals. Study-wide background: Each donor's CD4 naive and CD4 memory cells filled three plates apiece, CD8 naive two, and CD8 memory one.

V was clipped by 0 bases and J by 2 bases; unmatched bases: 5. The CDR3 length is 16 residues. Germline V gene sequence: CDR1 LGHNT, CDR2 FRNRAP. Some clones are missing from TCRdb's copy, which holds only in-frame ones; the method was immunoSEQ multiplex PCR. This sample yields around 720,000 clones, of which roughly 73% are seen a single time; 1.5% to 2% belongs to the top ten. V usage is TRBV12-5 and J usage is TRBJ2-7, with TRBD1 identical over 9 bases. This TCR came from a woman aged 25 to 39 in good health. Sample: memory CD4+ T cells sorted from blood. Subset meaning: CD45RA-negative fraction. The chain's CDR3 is CASGLVTGTGPYEQYF. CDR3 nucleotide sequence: TGTGCTAGTGGTTTGGTTACCGGGACAGGGCCCTACGAGCAGTACTTC.